The 25 T cell receptor beta chains listed next were all sequenced from one sample in a study of early T cells in non-severe SARS-CoV-2 infection. Each CDR3 protein gets one entry after TCRdb re-called the 5' RACE reads with MiXCR. Among roughly 81,000 distinct CDR3 sequences listed, about 12% were seen once. Sequencing was carried out using whole blood. All receptors come from an adult who was a healthcare worker with PCR-confirmed SARS-CoV-2 infection or an uninfected control (not recorded which).

In its sample, this clonotype was seen many times. V and J are TRBV29-1 and TRBJ2-2; 8 positions agree with TRBD2. The CDR3 runs 12 residues. With 6 bases clipped from V and 4 bases from J, the junction kept 1 base outside the gene matches. Germline V gene lookup returns CDR1 SQVTM and CDR2 ANQGSEA. The CDR3 DNA follows: TGCAGCGTCCGGGGGGGCACCGGGGAGCTGTTTTTT. Encoded protein: CSVRGGTGELFF.

This clonotype was found many times. V gene TRBV5-1 combines with J gene TRBJ2-7; tentatively, D is TRBD1 (6 bases). Trimming stripped 4 bases from V and 4 bases from J, with 18 bases between. CDR1 is SGHRS and CDR2 is YFSETQ in the germline V gene. The CDR3 extends over 15 amino acids. The DNA for the CDR3 is TGCGCCAGCAGCCCGATGGTTGGGGGCTGGTACGAGCAGTACTTC. Amino acid sequence: CASSPMVGGWYEQYF.

The chain uses TRBV11-1 and TRBJ1-1; tentatively, D is TRBD1 (5 bases). Germline loops: CDR1 SGHAT, CDR2 FQDESV (reference sequence). Deletions cut 2 bases from V and 4 bases from J, with 11 bases between. There are 14 residues in the CDR3. The CDR3 sequence: CASSLRGKSTEAFF. CDR3 nucleotides: TGTGCCAGCAGCTTAAGGGGTAAGAGCACTGAAGCTTTCTTT.

The V call is TRBV20-1, the J call TRBJ1-2; 7 bases align to TRBD1. This CDR3 spans 12 amino acids. With V trimmed by 4 bases and J by 3 bases, 2 bases remained unmatched. Germline V lookup: CDR1 DFQATT, CDR2 SNEGSKA (reference sequence). The CDR3 protein is CSATGGDYGYTF. The CDR3 DNA reads as TGCAGTGCTACAGGGGGGGACTATGGCTACACCTTC.

This clonotype was counted ten times or more. The chain joins TRBV9 to TRBJ2-2; D remains unclear. Germline CDR1 is SGDLS and CDR2 is YYNGEE. V gave up 4 bases and J gave up 4 bases, with 5 bases separating them. The length of the CDR3 is 12 residues. CDR3 amino acids: CASSPPTGELFF. CDR3 in DNA: TGTGCCAGCAGCCCCCCCACCGGGGAGCTGTTTTTT.

This clonotype was recorded many times. The chain uses TRBV4-1 and TRBJ2-1; 9 bases match TRBD2. V gave up 4 bases and J gave up 1 base; unmatched junction bases: 11. CDR1 MGHRA and CDR2 YSYEKL come from the germline V gene. The CDR3 runs 18 residues. CDR3 nucleotides: TGCGCCAGCAGCCTGTCCCCCTCTAGCGGGATGTCCTACAATGAGCAGTTCTTC. The encoded protein is CASSLSPSSGMSYNEQFF.

This clonotype was seen repeatedly, ten times or more. The J gene is TRBJ2-2, the V gene TRBV7-3, with 7 positions matching TRBD1. The CDR3 runs 16 residues. CDR1 and CDR2 from the germline V gene are SGHTA and FQGTGA. The V and J ends lost 4 bases and 2 bases, in that order; junction bases with no gene match: 7. The CDR3 protein is CASSSAGTDNTGELFF. Written as DNA, the CDR3 is TGTGCCAGCAGCTCGGCCGGGACAGATAACACCGGGGAGCTGTTTTTT.

The table lists this clonotype with a few counts. The V call is TRBV18, the J call TRBJ2-3; D ambiguous. Trimming removed 0 bases at V and 6 bases at J, with 7 bases between. Germline V gives CDR1 KGHSH, CDR2 LQKENI. CDR3 length: 13 amino acids. The CDR3 region has the DNA TGTGCCAGCTCACCACCCATGGGGGATACGCAGTATTTT. Its protein is CASSPPMGDTQYF.

There are many counts of this clonotype. The J gene is TRBJ1-1, the V gene TRBV5-1, with D tentatively TRBD1 (5 bases). The CDR3 sequence is 16 residues long. Germline V gives CDR1 SGHRS, CDR2 YFSETQ. The germline V and J ends were trimmed by 4 bases and 3 bases, with 19 bases remaining between them. DNA for the CDR3: TGCGCCAGCAGCCCAGGTGGAGGGACGCCTTACACTGAAGCTTTCTTT. Amino acid sequence: CASSPGGGTPYTEAFF.

This chain links TRBV12-3 or TRBV12-4 with TRBJ2-4; 7 bases align to TRBD2. This CDR3 comprises 17 residues. J lost 6 bases, V lost 2 bases, and 13 bases had no gene match. This CDR3 is CASSLWTRSLFVNIQYF. In nucleotides, the CDR3 is TGTGCCAGCAGTTTATGGACTAGGTCTCTTTTTGTAAACATTCAGTACTTC.

This chain joins TRBV2 and TRBJ1-4, with a weak D call TRBD1 (5 bases). This CDR3 is 14 amino acids long. Trimming removed 2 bases from V and 5 bases from J, with 9 bases in between. Germline V lookup: CDR1 SNHLY, CDR2 FYNNEI. In DNA, the CDR3 is TGTGCCAGCAGTGAACAGGGCTACAATGAAAAACTGTTTTTT. Translating it yields CASSEQGYNEKLFF.

The rearrangement uses TRBV20-1 and TRBJ2-3, with D unclear. The ends were cut back, 6 bases at V and 6 bases at J, with 13 bases in the middle. This CDR3 spans 12 amino acids. Germline CDR1 and CDR2: DFQATT and SNEGSKA (reference sequence). The CDR3 nucleotides read TGCAGTGCCCCCTTGGGCTCGGATACGCAGTATTTT. Amino acid sequence: CSAPLGSDTQYF.

The chain has TRBV29-1 and TRBJ2-1; D is uncertain. V dropped 1 base and J dropped 1 base, with 8 bases sitting between them. From germline, CDR1 is SQVTM and CDR2 ANQGSEA. The CDR3 is 14 residues long. Written as DNA, the CDR3 is TGCAGCGTTGAAGGGGTAGGATCCTACAATGAGCAGTTCTTC. This sequence encodes CSVEGVGSYNEQFF.

In its sample, this clonotype was seen a few times. The genes are TRBV7-9 and TRBJ2-2, with D maybe TRBD1 (6 bases). Germline lookup yields CDR1 SEHNR and CDR2 FQNEAQ (reference sequence). Trimming left V 3 bases short and J 3 bases short, with 14 bases between. The CDR3 totals 16 residues. The CDR3 DNA is TGTGCCAGCAGCTTTAGGGCAGGGGTCGACACCGGGGAGCTGTTTTTT. It encodes CASSFRAGVDTGELFF. Full variable domain (rest looked up from reference TRBV7-9 and TRBJ2-2): DTGVSQNPRHKITKRGQNVTFRCDPISEHNRLYWYRQTLGQGPEFLTYFQNEAQLEKSRLLSDRFSAERPKGSFSTLEIQRTEQGDSAMYLCASSFRAGVDTGELFFGEGSRLTVL.

The sample holds many counts of this clonotype. CDR3 in amino acids: CASSDRVNTEAFF. The CDR3 DNA reads TGCGCCAGCAGCGATAGAGTGAACACTGAAGCTTTCTTT. This chain connects TRBV5-1 to TRBJ1-1; no clear D. CDR1 is SGHRS, CDR2 YFSETQ, per germline. The CDR3 spans 13 residues. V was pared by 4 bases and J by 0 bases, with 7 bases between.

This clonotype was counted a few times. The junction shows a germline mismatch at one end, possibly a read error. This chain connects TRBV29-1 to TRBJ1-2, with D uncertain. The CDR3 totals 11 residues. Germline V gene lookup returns CDR1 SQVTM and CDR2 ANQGSEA. The CDR3 is CSVEDAGRCSF. CDR3 sequence (DNA): TGCAGCGTTGAAGATGCTGGGCGGTGCTCCTTC.

This clonotype occurred a few times. This chain connects TRBV3-1 to TRBJ1-3; D is uncertain. Trimming stripped 4 bases from V and 2 bases from J, with 18 bases between. CDR3 length equals 17 residues. CDR1 and CDR2 (germline): LGHDT, YNNKEL (reference sequence). The chain's CDR3 is CASSPRPGNIAGNTIYF. CDR3 DNA sequence: TGTGCCAGCAGCCCGCGGCCGGGGAATATTGCTGGAAACACCATATATTTT.

This clonotype has a count of ten or more. This sequence joins TRBV2 and TRBJ2-3, with 14 nucleotides matching TRBD2. J lost 7 bases, V lost 1 base, and 1 base had no gene match. This CDR3 has 15 amino acids. The V gene's germline CDR1 is SNHLY and CDR2 FYNNEI. The chain's CDR3 is CASSEGTSGGNTQYF. CDR3 DNA sequence: TGTGCCAGCAGTGAAGGGACTAGCGGGGGGAATACGCAGTATTTT.

This clonotype was seen more than once but under ten times. The chain joins TRBV12-3 or TRBV12-4 to TRBJ2-1; D is uncertain. The CDR3 runs 12 residues. The V end was cut by 5 bases, the J end by 7 bases, with 9 bases between. The CDR3: CASSVLGNEQFF. DNA of the CDR3: TGTGCCAGCAGTGTTCTAGGGAATGAGCAGTTCTTC.

CDR3 sequence: CASSVLGQSSYNEQFF. Written as DNA, the CDR3 is TGTGCCAGCAGCGTTTTGGGGCAGTCCTCCTACAATGAGCAGTTCTTC. This sequence joins TRBV5-6 and TRBJ2-1; possible D gene TRBD1, 5 bases. V lost 4 bases and J lost 0, with 14 bases in between. This CDR3 has 16 amino acids. The germline CDR1 and CDR2 sequences are SGHDT and YYEEEE.

With respect to this clonotype: At one end the junction does not follow the germline gene, possibly because of a read error. The V call is TRBV3-1, the J call TRBJ1-3; D might be TRBD1 (5 bases). This CDR3 spans 16 amino acids. Germline CDR1 reads LGHDT; CDR2 reads YNNKEL (reference sequence). DNA for the CDR3: TGTGCCAGCAGCCTTGGGACTCCAGGCTCTGAAAACACCAAATATTTT. Translation: CASSLGTPGSENTKYF.

This clonotype was counted at least ten times. V gene TRBV5-6 combines with J gene TRBJ1-3; D uncertain. The germline gives CDR1 SGHDT, CDR2 YYEEEE. The CDR3 has 16 residues. V shed 2 bases and J shed 0 bases, with 12 bases lying between them. CDR3 DNA: TGTGCCAGCAGCTTCGGGTCAGGTTCCTCTGGAAACACCATATATTTT. Translated, it gives CASSFGSGSSGNTIYF.

This clonotype was seen only a few times. The chain carries TRBV11-2 and TRBJ2-5; 8 bases are shared with TRBD2. After removal of 0 bases from V and 6 bases from J, the junction contained 6 bases not matched to a gene. This CDR3 region has 15 residues. CDR1 and CDR2 from the germline V gene are SGHAT and FQNNGV. CDR3 sequence reads: CASSLEAGGGQTQYF. CDR3 bases: TGTGCCAGCAGCTTAGAAGCGGGCGGGGGGCAGACCCAGTACTTC.

At least ten counts were recorded for this clonotype. The gene calls are TRBV6-2 or TRBV6-3 and TRBJ2-7; D gene ambiguous. Germline V gives CDR1 MNHEY, CDR2 SVGEGT. The ends were cut back, 6 bases at V and 5 bases at J, with 17 bases in the middle. This CDR3 is 14 amino acids long. The CDR3 DNA sequence: TGTGCCAGCAGGGTCTCTACGACCCTAGACGAGCAGTACTTC. It encodes CASRVSTTLDEQYF.

The chain employs TRBV7-2 and TRBJ1-2; D gene unclear. V was pared by 5 bases and J by 7 bases, with 23 bases between. Per the germline V gene, CDR1 is SGHTA and CDR2 is FQGNSA. CDR3 size: 16 residues. CDR3 sequence reads: CASSPTAKVGHSGYTF. The CDR3 nucleotides are TGTGCCAGCAGCCCAACCGCGAAAGTCGGGCACAGTGGCTACACCTTC.